The clone carrying this T cell receptor beta chain was seen repeatedly, ten times or more. Antigen unknown. The study excluded patients with other autoimmune diseases, uncontrolled infections, pregnancy or lactation. A diagnosis was made from clinical symptoms together with serum thyroxine, TRAb, thyroid ultrasound and orbital computed tomography. The germline gives CDR1 ENHRY, CDR2 SYGVKD. This CDR3 contains 17 residues. Trimming removed 0 bases from V and 5 bases from J, with 17 bases in between. The sample originates from a study of Graves' ophthalmopathy and Graves' hyperthyroidism. Points from the study as a whole: Ophthalmopathy progression was predicted with under 71% sensitivity and about 72% specificity. A classifier, a 13-signature model, separated ophthalmopathy from stable hyperthyroidism with approximately 88% sensitivity and approximately 80% specificity.

Amplification from RNA transcripts yielded the TCR beta CDR3 regions. HTBI primers were used in a first-round RT-PCR, which preceded a second-round multiplex PCR. TCRdb processed the multiplex PCR reads anew with MiXCR; each CDR3 protein has one entry. The table lists 900,000 to 1,200,000 distinct CDR3 sequences, 35% to 40% of them singletons. The sequenced material came from peripheral blood or thyroid tissue (not recorded which). The rearrangement uses TRBV10-3 and TRBJ1-5, with D possibly matching TRBD1 (6 bases). The receptor's source is an adult man with Graves' hyperthyroidism. The chain's CDR3 is CAISESTIGGQYQPQHF. Here the CDR3 DNA reads TGTGCCATCAGTGAGTCGACTATTGGGGGGCAGTATCAGCCCCAGCATTTT.